The rows below give T cell receptor beta chains drawn from one sample of a study of T-cell reconstitution after alpha-beta-depleted transplantation in children. TCRdb passed the PCR reads through MiXCR, listing each CDR3 protein once. The repertoire consists of roughly 45,000 distinct CDR3 sequences, with around a tenth occurring once and the leading ten covering about 26%. The material was PBMCs, mostly from graft donor cells, obtained 60 days after TCRalphabeta/CD19-depleted stem cell transplant. Receptors originate from a male patient between 2 and 9 years old who had a stem cell transplant for chronic granulomatous disease, so the T cells may come from the graft donor. Each CDR3 is given with its conserved first and last residue. The D gene is left open where the match is weak.

D | J | V | length | CDR3
NA | TRBJ2-1 | TRBV12-3/TRBV12-4 | 13 | CASSSNSYNEQFF
TRBD2 | TRBJ2-7 | TRBV4-2 | 14 | CASSPGLMGGEQYF
TRBD2 | TRBJ2-7 | TRBV28 | 14 | CASSPGTSLYEQYF
NA | TRBJ2-7 | TRBV19 | 14 | CASSYRIYSYEQYF
NA | TRBJ2-7 | TRBV7-2 | 15 | CASSFGGPGGYEQYF
NA | TRBJ1-5 | TRBV3-1 | 15 | CACSQDGHDYQPQHF
NA | TRBJ2-3 | TRBV6-1 | 11 | CASSDTRTQYF
NA | TRBJ1-2 | TRBV7-8 | 15 | CASSFQHRRNYGYTF
TRBD1 | TRBJ1-3 | TRBV20-1 | 13 | CSARQGTGNTIYF
NA | TRBJ1-1 | TRBV27 | 15 | CASSRNPGPYTEAFF
TRBD2 | TRBJ2-1 | TRBV5-5 | 15 | CASSGSGRAYNEQFF
NA | TRBJ2-3 | TRBV5-1 | 15 | CASSLVGSYTDTQYF
TRBD2 | TRBJ2-3 | TRBV20-1 | 14 | CSAGTSGRADTQYF
TRBD1 | TRBJ2-3 | TRBV3-1 | 16 | CASSPARGSGTDTQYF
NA | TRBJ1-1 | TRBV14 | 12 | CASSQAPNIAFF
NA | TRBJ2-2 | TRBV6-5 | 16 | CASSRARVGNTGELFF
NA | TRBJ2-7 | TRBV4-1 | 16 | CASSQVPGVGAYEQYF
NA | TRBJ2-1 | TRBV11-2 | 14 | CASSFLADHNEQFF
NA | TRBJ2-3 | TRBV20-1 | 14 | CSASRVIPTDTQYF
NA | TRBJ2-1 | TRBV19 | 14 | CASSPQGLYNEQFF
TRBD2 | TRBJ2-1 | TRBV20-1 | 16 | CSARATGTSGYNEQFF
TRBD1 | TRBJ2-7 | TRBV27 | 14 | CATGQGRGGYEQYF
TRBD2 | TRBJ2-3 | TRBV20-1 | 14 | CSAPRGDGTDTQYF
NA | TRBJ2-1 | TRBV11-3 | 12 | CASSGGGTEQFF
NA | TRBJ2-1 | TRBV5-1 | 15 | CASSFGTLSYNEQFF
TRBD2 | TRBJ2-1 | TRBV2 | 14 | CASKRTSGLNEQFF
NA | TRBJ2-7 | TRBV12-3/TRBV12-4 | 11 | CATKQGREQYF
TRBD1 | TRBJ2-7 | TRBV5-5 | 16 | CASSLTVGTGGVEQYF
NA | TRBJ2-1 | TRBV5-1 | 13 | CASSLKEGYEQFF
TRBD2 | TRBJ2-7 | TRBV20-1 | 14 | CSARRTSGSYEQYF
TRBD2 | TRBJ2-2 | TRBV7-8 | 17 | CASSLGLAERRTGELFF
NA | TRBJ1-2 | TRBV7-2 | 12 | CASSLSPYGYTF
TRBD2 | TRBJ2-3 | TRBV15 | 15 | CATSRDRGGPDTQYF
NA | TRBJ2-3 | TRBV7-6 | 15 | CASSSFGLITDTQYF
NA | TRBJ1-4 | TRBV11-2 | 15 | CASSLAGATNEKLFF
TRBD2 | TRBJ2-2 | TRBV20-1 | 16 | CSAGLAGGMVTGELFF
NA | TRBJ2-1 | TRBV2 | 18 | CTSSPEGAQPFSYNEQFF
TRBD2 | TRBJ2-1 | TRBV7-6 | 15 | CASREGSGSLNEQFF
NA | TRBJ1-6 | TRBV20-1 | 15 | CSARVGSSYNSPLHF
NA | TRBJ1-5 | TRBV20-1 | 13 | CSARQGLNQPQHF
TRBD1 | TRBJ2-7 | TRBV6-1 | 13 | CASKTGSSYEQYF
NA | TRBJ2-7 | TRBV19 | 13 | CASSRGDPYEQYF
TRBD1 | TRBJ2-1 | TRBV18 | 12 | CASSHAGTGEFF
NA | TRBJ1-6 | TRBV28 | 13 | CASALPPESPLHF
TRBD2 | TRBJ2-1 | TRBV25-1 | 15 | CASIKGAGTYNEQFF
TRBD1 | TRBJ1-5 | TRBV27 | 14 | CASSPRQGGLPQHF
NA | TRBJ2-1 | TRBV14 | 14 | CASSQNLGGNEQFF
TRBD2 | TRBJ2-3 | TRBV12-3/TRBV12-4 | 15 | CASSPSGRRRDTQYF
TRBD1 | TRBJ2-3 | TRBV9 | 15 | CASSRSPAGGDTQYF
NA | TRBJ1-5 | TRBV18 | 13 | CASSPGANQPQHF